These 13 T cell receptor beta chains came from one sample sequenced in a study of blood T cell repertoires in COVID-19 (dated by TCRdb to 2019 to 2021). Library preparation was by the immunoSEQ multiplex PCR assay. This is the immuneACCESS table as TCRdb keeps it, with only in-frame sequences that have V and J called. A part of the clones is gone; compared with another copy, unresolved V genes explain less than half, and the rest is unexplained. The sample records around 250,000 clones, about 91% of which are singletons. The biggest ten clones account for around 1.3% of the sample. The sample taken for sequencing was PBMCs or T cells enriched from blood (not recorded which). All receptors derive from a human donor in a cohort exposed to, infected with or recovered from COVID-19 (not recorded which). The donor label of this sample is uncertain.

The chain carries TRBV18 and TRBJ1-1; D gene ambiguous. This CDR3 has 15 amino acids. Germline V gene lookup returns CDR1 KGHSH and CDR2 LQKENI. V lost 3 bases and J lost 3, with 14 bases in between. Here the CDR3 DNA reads TGTGCCAGCTCACCTTCGGAGGGTATGGACACTGAAGCTTTCTTT. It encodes CASSPSEGMDTEAFF. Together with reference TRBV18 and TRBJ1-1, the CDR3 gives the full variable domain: NAGVMQNPRHLVRRRGQEARLRCSPMKGHSHVYWYRQLPEEGLKFMVYLQKENIIDESGMPKERFSAEFPKEGPSILRIQQVVRGDSAAYFCASSPSEGMDTEAFFGQGTRLTVV.

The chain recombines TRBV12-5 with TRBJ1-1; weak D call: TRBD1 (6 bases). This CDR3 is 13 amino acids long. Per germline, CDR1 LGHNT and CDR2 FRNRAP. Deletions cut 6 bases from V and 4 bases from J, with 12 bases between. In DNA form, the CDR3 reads TGTGCTAGTGGGTCCAGGGGTGTCACTGAAGCTTTCTTT. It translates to CASGSRGVTEAFF. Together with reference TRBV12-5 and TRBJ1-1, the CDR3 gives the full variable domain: DARVTQTPRHKVTEMGQEVTMRCQPILGHNTVFWYRQTMMQGLELLAYFRNRAPLDDSGMPKDRFSAEMPDATLATLKIQPSEPRDSAVYFCASGSRGVTEAFFGQGTRLTVV.

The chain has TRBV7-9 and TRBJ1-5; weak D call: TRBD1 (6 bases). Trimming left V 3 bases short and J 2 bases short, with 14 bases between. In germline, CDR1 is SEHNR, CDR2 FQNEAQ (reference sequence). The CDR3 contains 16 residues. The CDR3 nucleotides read TGTGCCAGCAGCTTCTCGGGCAGGGGCCGCAATCAGCCCCAGCATTTT. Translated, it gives CASSFSGRGRNQPQHF.

CDR3 nucleotides: TGTGCCAGCAGTTACTCGCGACAGGGGGGATCACCCCTCCACTTT. Protein product: CASSYSRQGGSPLHF. The rearrangement links TRBV6-5 to TRBJ1-6; 9 bases align to TRBD1. The germline gives CDR1 MNHEY, CDR2 SVGAGI. V lost 0 bases, J lost 10 bases, and 4 bases stayed unmatched. The CDR3 loop spans 15 amino acids.

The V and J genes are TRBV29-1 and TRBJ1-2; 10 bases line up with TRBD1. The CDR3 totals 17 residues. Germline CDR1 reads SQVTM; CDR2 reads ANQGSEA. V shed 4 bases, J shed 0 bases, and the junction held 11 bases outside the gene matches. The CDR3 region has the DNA TGCAGCGTTGGTGGGACAGGGGAAATGGGGGCTAACTATGGCTACACCTTC. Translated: CSVGGTGEMGANYGYTF.

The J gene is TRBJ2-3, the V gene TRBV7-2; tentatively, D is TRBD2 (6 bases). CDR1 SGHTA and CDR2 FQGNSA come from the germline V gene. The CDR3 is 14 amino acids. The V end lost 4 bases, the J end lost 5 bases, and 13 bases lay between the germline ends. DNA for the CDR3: TGTGCCAGCAGCTGGAACGGGGGTTTAGATACGCAGTATTTT. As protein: CASSWNGGLDTQYF. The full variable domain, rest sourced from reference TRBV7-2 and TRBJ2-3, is GAGVSQSPSNKVTEKGKDVELRCDPISGHTALYWYRQSLGQGLEFLIYFQGNSAPDKSGLPSDRFSAERTGGSVSTLTIQRTQQEDSAVYLCASSWNGGLDTQYFGPGTRLTVL.

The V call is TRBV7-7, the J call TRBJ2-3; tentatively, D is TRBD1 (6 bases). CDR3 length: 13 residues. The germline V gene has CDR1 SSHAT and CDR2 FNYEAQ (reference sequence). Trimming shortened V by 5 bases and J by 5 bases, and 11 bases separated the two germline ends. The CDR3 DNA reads TGTGCCAGCAGCCCCGGACAGCAAGATACGCAGTATTTT. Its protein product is CASSPGQQDTQYF.

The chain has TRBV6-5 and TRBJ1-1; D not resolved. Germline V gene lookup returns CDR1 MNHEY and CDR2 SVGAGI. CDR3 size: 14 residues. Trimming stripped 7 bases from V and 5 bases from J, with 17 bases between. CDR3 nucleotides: TGTGCCAGCACCCTCGGAGGGCGCGATACTGAAGCTTTCTTT. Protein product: CASTLGGRDTEAFF.

The CDR3 sequence is CASSSGLYQETQYF. The CDR3 DNA reads TGTGCCAGCAGCTCGGGACTGTACCAAGAGACCCAGTACTTC. This chain joins TRBV7-2 and TRBJ2-5; perhaps TRBD2 as D (6 bases). CDR1 SGHTA and CDR2 FQGNSA come from the germline V gene. V gave up 4 bases and J gave up 0 bases, with 9 bases separating them. This CDR3 comprises 14 residues. The whole variable domain, remainder taken from reference TRBV7-2 and TRBJ2-5, is GAGVSQSPSNKVTEKGKDVELRCDPISGHTALYWYRQSLGQGLEFLIYFQGNSAPDKSGLPSDRFSAERTGGSVSTLTIQRTQQEDSAVYLCASSSGLYQETQYFGPGTRLLVL.

Here the CDR3 DNA reads TGTGCCAGCTCATTCGGGGGGCTGGACAATGAGCAGTTCTTC. Protein sequence: CASSFGGLDNEQFF. This chain uses TRBV27 with TRBJ2-1; D may be TRBD2 (7 bases). There are 14 residues in the CDR3. Germline CDR1 MNHEY, CDR2 SMNVEV (reference sequence). The ends were cut back, 8 bases at V and 5 bases at J, with 16 bases in the middle.

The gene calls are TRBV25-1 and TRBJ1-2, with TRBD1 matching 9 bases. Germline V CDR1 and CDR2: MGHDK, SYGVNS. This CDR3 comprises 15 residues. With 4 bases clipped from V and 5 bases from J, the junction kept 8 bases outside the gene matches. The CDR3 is CASSAYTGGGYGYTF. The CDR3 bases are TGTGCCAGCAGTGCTTACACAGGGGGCGGTTATGGCTACACCTTC.

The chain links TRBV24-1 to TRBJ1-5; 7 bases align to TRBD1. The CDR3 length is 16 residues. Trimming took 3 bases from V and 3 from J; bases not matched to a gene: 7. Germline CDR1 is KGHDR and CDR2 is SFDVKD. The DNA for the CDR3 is TGTGCCACCAGTGATACGTCAGGGGGATACAATCAGCCCCAGCATTTT. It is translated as CATSDTSGGYNQPQHF.

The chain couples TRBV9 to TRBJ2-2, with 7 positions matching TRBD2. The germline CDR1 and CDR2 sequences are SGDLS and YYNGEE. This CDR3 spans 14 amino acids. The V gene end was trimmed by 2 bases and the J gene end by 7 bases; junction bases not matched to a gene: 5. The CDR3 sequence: CASSVTSEGGELFF. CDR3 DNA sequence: TGTGCCAGCAGCGTCACTAGCGAGGGCGGGGAGCTGTTTTTT.